The 30 T cell receptor beta chains below were found in one sample sequenced in a study of blood T cell repertoires in COVID-19. The assay was immunoSEQ multiplex PCR, and TCRdb's table has in-frame clones only and misses some. The data show roughly 78,000 clones, 75% to 90% seen once. What was sequenced was peripheral blood. These TCRs come from a man aged 50 to 60 with COVID-19, enrolled during active disease.

The chain carries TRBV30 and TRBJ2-1; perhaps TRBD1 as D (5 bases). Germline-derived CDR1 and CDR2 are GTSNPN and SVGIG (reference sequence). Trimming stripped 5 bases from V and 4 bases from J, with 18 bases between. The CDR3 is made up of 15 amino acids. The CDR3 bases are TGTGCCTGGTTTGGGGCAGGACACATATACAATGAGCAGTTCTTC. Translated: CAWFGAGHIYNEQFF.

This chain uses TRBV4-1 with TRBJ1-6; TRBD1 might be the D (6 bases). Between the trimmed V and J ends, which lost 0 bases and 7 bases, there was a span of 7 bases. This CDR3 has 14 residues. Per the germline V gene, CDR1 is MGHRA and CDR2 is YSYEKL. The CDR3 DNA sequence: TGCGCCAGCAGCCAAGACAGGGGCAATTCACCCCTCCACTTT. It encodes CASSQDRGNSPLHF.

This sequence joins TRBV6-5 and TRBJ2-7, with 7 nucleotides matching TRBD1. V lost 5 bases, J lost 6 bases, and 4 bases stayed unmatched. The CDR3 covers 12 residues. The germline V gene encodes CDR1 MNHEY and CDR2 SVGAGI. The CDR3 sequence: CASSRQGIEQYF. In nucleotides, the CDR3 is TGTGCCAGCAGTCGACAGGGTATCGAGCAGTACTTC.

J is TRBJ2-3 and V is TRBV4-1, with 10 bases aligning to TRBD2. The CDR3 covers 16 residues. Trimming at V came to 4 bases and at J to 3 bases, leaving 7 bases not matched to a gene. From germline, CDR1 is MGHRA and CDR2 YSYEKL. The DNA for the CDR3 is TGCGCCAGCAGCCCAACCGGGACTAGCGTGACAGATACGCAGTATTTT. Its protein product is CASSPTGTSVTDTQYF.

This rearrangement joins TRBV7-6 to TRBJ1-4, with 12 bases fitting TRBD1. CDR1 and CDR2 from the germline V gene are SGHVS and FNYEAQ. V shed 10 bases and J 7 bases; nucleotides not matched to a gene: 16. The CDR3 extends over 17 amino acids. This chain's CDR3 is CATSLGTGGIVGEKLFF. DNA for the CDR3: TGTGCCACCTCCTTAGGGACAGGGGGCATTGTTGGTGAAAAACTGTTTTTT.

This clone was picked up one time. The gene calls are TRBV19 and TRBJ2-7; 9 positions agree with TRBD1. Per germline, CDR1 LNHDA and CDR2 SQIVND (reference sequence). The length of the CDR3 is 14 residues. V dropped 7 bases and J dropped 6; count of bases not matched to a gene: 10. The CDR3 DNA is TGTGCCAGTAAACTGGGGACAGGGAATCCCGAGCAGTACTTC. This sequence encodes CASKLGTGNPEQYF.

This chain connects TRBV2 to TRBJ1-5; D may be TRBD1 (5 bases). The V end was cut by 10 bases, the J end by 4 bases, with 11 bases between. This CDR3 is 12 amino acids long. Germline lookup yields CDR1 SNHLY and CDR2 FYNNEI. CDR3 sequence: CATRQINQPQHF. The CDR3 nucleotides are TGTGCCACACGACAGATTAATCAGCCCCAGCATTTT.

The genes are TRBV5-8 and TRBJ1-2, with 8 positions matching TRBD1. Germline CDR1 and CDR2: SGHTS and YDEGEE. This CDR3 is 13 amino acids long. With 7 bases clipped from V and 5 bases from J, the junction kept 7 bases outside the gene matches. This CDR3 is CASRPTGEYGYTF. CDR3 sequence (DNA): TGTGCCAGCCGACCGACAGGGGAATATGGCTACACCTTC. The full variable domain, its missing parts supplied by reference TRBV5-8 and TRBJ1-2, is EAGVTQSPTHLIKTRGQQATLRCSPISGHTSVYWYQQALGLGLQFLLWYDEGEERNRGNFPPRFSGRQFPNYSSELNVNALELEDSALYLCASRPTGEYGYTFGSGTRLTVV.

This clone turned up a few times. The chain combines TRBV28 with TRBJ1-5; D gene uncertain. The CDR3 loop spans 14 amino acids. V was clipped by 3 bases and J by 6 bases, with 12 bases between them. Germline values: CDR1 MDHEN, CDR2 SYDVKM. CDR3: CASSFGGRPQPQHF. Here the CDR3 DNA reads TGTGCCAGCAGTTTTGGAGGGAGGCCTCAGCCCCAGCATTTT.

V gene TRBV5-1 combines with J gene TRBJ2-7, with 12 bases that match TRBD2. This CDR3 is 17 amino acids long. Looked up from germline, CDR1 is SGHRS and CDR2 is YFSETQ. With V trimmed by 4 bases and J by 6 bases, 14 bases remained unmatched. CDR3 sequence: CASSTGLAGLRDSEQYF. The DNA of the CDR3 is TGCGCCAGCAGCACTGGACTAGCGGGGCTCAGGGATTCCGAGCAGTACTTC.

This clone came up a few times. The chain links TRBV4-3 to TRBJ2-6, with 9 bases identical to TRBD1. After removal of 3 bases from V and 2 bases from J, the junction contained 2 bases not matched to a gene. The CDR3 length is 16 residues. The V gene's germline CDR1 is LGHNA and CDR2 YSLEER. The CDR3 region has the DNA TGCGCCAGCAGCCAGGACAGGGGCACTGGGGCCAACGTCCTGACTTTC. It is translated as CASSQDRGTGANVLTF.

The chain recombines TRBV11-2 with TRBJ1-2; 7 nucleotides agree with TRBD1. The CDR3 consists of 16 residues. Germline CDR1 is SGHAT and CDR2 is FQNNGV. V shed 1 base and J 6 bases; nucleotides not matched to a gene: 11. The CDR3, as DNA: TGTGCCAGCAGCTTAGTAACCAGAGCCGACAGGGATGGCTACACCTTC. This encodes CASSLVTRADRDGYTF. The full variable domain, its missing parts supplied by reference TRBV11-2 and TRBJ1-2, is EAGVAQSPRYKIIEKRQSVAFWCNPISGHATLYWYQQILGQGPKLLIQFQNNGVVDDSQLPKDRFSAERLKGVDSTLKIQPAKLEDSAVYLCASSLVTRADRDGYTFGSGTRLTVV.

V is TRBV28 and J is TRBJ2-7, with TRBD1 matching over 7 bases. V dropped 7 bases and J dropped 6; count of bases not matched to a gene: 9. Per germline, CDR1 MDHEN and CDR2 SYDVKM. This CDR3 has 13 residues. This CDR3 is CASKVQGFVEQYF. DNA of the CDR3: TGTGCCAGCAAGGTACAGGGGTTCGTCGAGCAGTACTTC. The complete variable domain, with remaining parts taken from reference TRBV28 and TRBJ2-7, reads DVKVTQSSRYLVKRTGEKVFLECVQDMDHENMFWYRQDPGLGLRLIYFSYDVKMKEKGDIPEGYSVSREKKERFSLILESASTNQTSMYLCASKVQGFVEQYFGPGTRLTVT.

This clone occurred once. The chain is built from TRBV19 and TRBJ2-1; possible D gene TRBD1, 5 bases. The CDR3 extends over 13 amino acids. From germline, CDR1 is LNHDA and CDR2 SQIVND (reference sequence). V gave up 6 bases and J gave up 2 bases, with 8 bases separating them. This CDR3 reads CASRQGAYNEQFF. The DNA for the CDR3 is TGTGCCAGTAGGCAGGGCGCCTACAATGAGCAGTTCTTC.

The chain is built from TRBV6-5 and TRBJ2-5, with 8 bases that match TRBD2. This CDR3 comprises 14 residues. Germline V gene lookup returns CDR1 MNHEY and CDR2 SVGAGI. V shed 8 bases, J shed 4 bases, and the junction held 9 bases outside the gene matches. CDR3 loop: CASGTGGAGETQYF. The CDR3 DNA is TGTGCCAGCGGGACGGGAGGGGCGGGAGAGACCCAGTACTTC.

The chain uses TRBV5-8 and TRBJ2-7; TRBD2 might be the D (6 bases). The germline V gene has CDR1 SGHTS and CDR2 YDEGEE. Trimming removed 2 bases at V and 3 bases at J, with 18 bases between. This CDR3 spans 16 amino acids. CDR3 in DNA: TGTGCCAGCAGCTTTTGGGGGACGGGCGGGGACTACGAGCAGTACTTC. It is translated as CASSFWGTGGDYEQYF.

The chain combines TRBV28 with TRBJ2-7, with 11 bases aligning to TRBD2. Germline V CDR1 and CDR2: MDHEN, SYDVKM. The V and J ends lost 7 bases and 6 bases, in that order; junction bases with no gene match: 11. There are 15 residues in the CDR3. The CDR3 loop is CASTTLGLAGGEQYF. The CDR3 DNA follows: TGTGCCAGCACCACGTTAGGGCTAGCGGGAGGCGAGCAGTACTTC.

This rearrangement joins TRBV6-6 to TRBJ1-6; unclear D gene. The germline CDR1 and CDR2 sequences are MNHNY and SVGAGI (reference sequence). The CDR3 has 14 amino acids. V lost 8 bases and J 6 bases, leaving 14 bases between the germline ends. CDR3 residues: CASEGTGFNSPLHF. DNA of the CDR3: TGTGCCAGCGAGGGTACCGGGTTTAATTCACCCCTCCACTTT.

J is TRBJ1-6 and V is TRBV13; 8 nucleotides line up with TRBD1. In germline, CDR1 is PRHDT, CDR2 FYEKMQ (reference sequence). The V and J ends lost 3 bases and 10 bases, in that order; junction bases with no gene match: 2. This CDR3 contains 13 residues. The CDR3 sequence: CASSLDRVSPLHF. In nucleotides, the CDR3 is TGTGCCAGCAGCTTGGACAGGGTCTCACCCCTCCACTTT.

The chain links TRBV6-5 to TRBJ2-1; 11 nucleotides match TRBD2. Germline V gene lookup returns CDR1 MNHEY and CDR2 SVGAGI. The CDR3 is 15 amino acids. V was clipped by 8 bases and J by 7 bases; unmatched bases: 10. As DNA, the CDR3 is TGTGCCAGCCAGATAGCCTGGACTAGCGGGAATGAGCAGTTCTTC. This translates into CASQIAWTSGNEQFF.

This clone came up once. This rearrangement joins TRBV11-3 to TRBJ2-1, with 10 positions matching TRBD2. The CDR3 spans 15 residues. Germline V gives CDR1 SGHNT, CDR2 YENEEA. Trimming took 5 bases from V and 5 from J; bases not matched to a gene: 6. CDR3 DNA: TGTGCCAGCAGCCAACTAGCGGGATGGAACAATGAGCAGTTCTTC. Amino acids: CASSQLAGWNNEQFF. The full variable domain, rest sourced from reference TRBV11-3 and TRBJ2-1, is EAGVVQSPRYKIIEKKQPVAFWCNPISGHNTLYWYLQNLGQGPELLIRYENEEAVDDSQLPKDRFSAERLKGVDSTLKIQPAELGDSAVYLCASSQLAGWNNEQFFGPGTRLTVL.

The chain combines TRBV30 with TRBJ2-3, with 7 bases fitting TRBD2. The CDR3 has 19 amino acids. With 3 bases clipped from V and 1 base from J, the junction kept 19 bases outside the gene matches. CDR1 and CDR2 (germline): GTSNPN, SVGIG (reference sequence). Here the CDR3 reads CAWRAPGGRLSGGTDTQYF. The CDR3 bases are TGTGCCTGGAGGGCCCCCGGAGGACGACTAAGCGGGGGCACAGATACGCAGTATTTT.

This clone occurred once. The chain has TRBV7-8 and TRBJ2-1; 11 bases match TRBD2. Unmatched junction bases numbered 10, after V lost 5 bases and J lost 4 bases. CDR1 is SGHVS and CDR2 is FQNEAQ in the germline V gene. CDR3 length equals 17 residues. The CDR3 protein is CASSRRSGTSGYNEQFF. As DNA, the CDR3 is TGTGCCAGCAGCCGCCGGTCAGGGACTAGCGGATACAATGAGCAGTTCTTC.

CDR3 nucleotides: TGTGCCAGCAGTTACACTTCACCCCTCCACTTT. Its protein product is CASSYTSPLHF. V is TRBV27 and J is TRBJ1-6; D is unclear. The CDR3 extends over 11 amino acids. Trimming pared 4 bases from V and 9 bases from J, leaving 4 bases between. Germline V gives CDR1 MNHEY, CDR2 SMNVEV (reference sequence).

V gene TRBV28 combines with J gene TRBJ1-2; TRBD1 is a possible D gene (6 bases). V was cut by 1 base and J by 6 bases, with 15 bases left in between. The CDR3 consists of 15 residues. Germline values: CDR1 MDHEN, CDR2 SYDVKM. CDR3 loop: CASSLLQGSINGYTF. CDR3 DNA sequence: TGTGCCAGCAGTTTATTGCAGGGGAGTATAAATGGCTACACCTTC.

This clone was observed a few times. The J gene is TRBJ2-1, the V gene TRBV2, with 9 bases matching TRBD1. V gave up 8 bases and J gave up 10 bases; unmatched junction bases: 3. The length of the CDR3 is 11 residues. Per the germline V gene, CDR1 is SNHLY and CDR2 is FYNNEI. The CDR3 sequence is CASGGQGEQFF. CDR3 sequence (DNA): TGTGCCAGCGGGGGACAGGGCGAGCAGTTCTTC.

This clone was observed once. The chain uses TRBV11-2 and TRBJ2-3; 11 bases map to TRBD2. Germline V gene sequence: CDR1 SGHAT, CDR2 FQNNGV. The ends lost 6 bases at V and 5 bases at J; junction bases unmatched: 10. The CDR3 extends over 16 amino acids. This CDR3 reads CASSSLSGRAGDTQYF. CDR3 coding DNA: TGTGCCAGCAGTTCCCTTAGCGGGAGGGCCGGAGATACGCAGTATTTT.

The chain joins TRBV11-1 to TRBJ1-1; D uncertain. The CDR3 runs 14 residues. Germline CDR1 and CDR2: SGHAT and FQDESV (reference sequence). With 1 base removed from V and 6 bases from J, the gap between germline ends came to 12 bases. CDR3 sequence reads: CASSLESGGPEAFF. CDR3 bases: TGTGCCAGCAGCTTAGAGTCCGGAGGTCCTGAAGCTTTCTTT.

The rearrangement joins TRBV29-1 to TRBJ2-7, with D tentatively TRBD1 (5 bases). Germline V lookup: CDR1 SQVTM, CDR2 ANQGSEA. The CDR3 totals 13 residues. The germline V and J ends were trimmed by 7 bases and 2 bases, with 15 bases remaining between them. The DNA of the CDR3 is TGCAGCGCCGGGCAGGGTCCCGCCTACGAGCAGTACTTC. This translates into CSAGQGPAYEQYF.

The V gene is TRBV9, the J gene TRBJ2-1; D remains unclear. Germline CDR1 SGDLS, CDR2 YYNGEE. Deletions cut 3 bases from V and 0 bases from J, with 13 bases between. The CDR3 length is 16 residues. The DNA for the CDR3 is TGTGCCAGCAGCGGGTTGCGCCAAAGCTCCTACAATGAGCAGTTCTTC. This translates into CASSGLRQSSYNEQFF.